The clone carrying this T cell receptor (beta chain) was counted ten times or more. The investigators amplified TCR beta CDR3 regions from RNA transcripts. A set of HTBI primers served as the primers for a first-round RT-PCR of the TCR CDR3. MiXCR was run by TCRdb on the multiplex PCR reads, yielding one entry per CDR3 protein. The sample yields approximately 400,000 distinct CDR3 sequences, approximately 15% seen once. The sample comes from a study of T cells in Graves' hyperthyroidism and ophthalmopathy. CDR3 length: 13 residues. V was shortened by 4 bases and J by 2 bases, with 9 bases between the two germline ends. Germline V gene data show CDR1 as MNHEY and CDR2 as SMNVEV (reference sequence).

The chain employs TRBV27 and TRBJ2-7; D not certain. This TCR was recovered from a woman in her fifties or sixties with Graves' hyperthyroidism. Sequences were obtained from blood. The CDR3 coding sequence is TGTGCCAGCAGTTACAATTCAGCCTACGAGCAGTACTTC. Amino acids: CASSYNSAYEQYF.